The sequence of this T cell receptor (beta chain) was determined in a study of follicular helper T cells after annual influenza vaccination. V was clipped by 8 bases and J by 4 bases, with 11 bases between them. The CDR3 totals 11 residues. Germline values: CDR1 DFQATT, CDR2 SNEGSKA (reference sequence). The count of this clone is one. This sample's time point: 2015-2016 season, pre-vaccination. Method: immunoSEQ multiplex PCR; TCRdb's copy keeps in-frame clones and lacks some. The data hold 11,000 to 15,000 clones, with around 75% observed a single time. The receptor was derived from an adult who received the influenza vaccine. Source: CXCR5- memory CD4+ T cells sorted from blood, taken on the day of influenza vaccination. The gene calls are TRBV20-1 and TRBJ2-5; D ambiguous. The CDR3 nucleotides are TGCAGTCCGGCAGGCGGAGAGACCCAGTACTTC. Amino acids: CSPAGGETQYF.